One and the same sample provided the 22 T cell receptor beta chains below, sequenced in a study of regulatory T cells in long-lasting Graves disease (dated by TCRdb to about 2021). Interpreted using the paper, the time point label stands for: newly diagnosed GD, antithyroid drugs for less than 3 months. RNA was extracted from PBMCs in TRIzol for both TCR sequencing and RNA sequencing. The receptor library was made with multiplex PCR. Sequencing instrument: Illumina HiSeq 4000. To build TCR beta libraries, CDR3 regions were amplified by Arm-PCR using iRepertoire HTBI primers. In-frame beta chains were kept once TCRdb had trimmed the public reads at Q25 with fastp and called clones with MiXCR. Here each entry gathers all rows of one CDR3 protein and keeps the most common genes and DNA. This sample has over 500,000 distinct CDR3 sequences in its table, and approximately 15% of those were observed once. About 18% of the sample is taken by the ten largest.

This same sample was also taken into another study, of T cells in Graves' hyperthyroidism and ophthalmopathy.

The sample in question was peripheral blood mononuclear cells (PBMCs), obtained at new diagnosis, from a patient treated with antithyroid drugs. Every receptor here comes from a woman in her thirties with Graves disease. Donor details come from another sample of the same person, matched by shared clones.

This clonotype was detected only a few times. This chain connects TRBV11-3 to TRBJ2-5; TRBD2 matches at 11 bases. The CDR3 is 15 amino acids. With V trimmed by 5 bases and J by 2 bases, 4 bases remained unmatched. Looked up from germline, CDR1 is SGHNT and CDR2 is YENEEA. The CDR3 reads CASSPGLAEQETQYF. The CDR3 nucleotides are TGTGCCAGCAGCCCGGGACTAGCGGAACAAGAGACCCAGTACTTC.

Comment on this clonotype: This clone may be a read error of a much larger clone one base away. The chain links TRBV2 to TRBJ2-7; TRBD2 matches at 12 bases. The V gene end was trimmed by 4 bases and the J gene end by 2 bases; junction bases not matched to a gene: 12. In germline, CDR1 is SNHLY, CDR2 FYNNEI. CDR3 size: 18 residues. CDR3 sequence: CASSVGLAGGQSAYEQYF. CDR3 sequence (DNA): TGTGCCAGCAGTGTCGGTCTAGCGGGAGGGCAGTCGGCCTACGAGCAGTACTTC.

This clonotype occurred many times. J is TRBJ1-5 and V is TRBV12-3 or TRBV12-4; unclear D gene. This CDR3 is 16 amino acids long. The V and J ends lost 6 bases and 1 base respectively, with 16 bases between them. The CDR3 region is CASSRAPTNSNQPQHF. The CDR3 region has the DNA TGTGCCAGCAGCCGGGCTCCGACAAACAGCAATCAGCCCCAGCATTTT.

In its sample, this clonotype was seen many times. The chain carries TRBV3-1 and TRBJ1-1; D unclear. From germline, CDR1 is LGHDT and CDR2 YNNKEL (reference sequence). V shed 4 bases and J shed 4 bases, with 13 bases lying between them. This CDR3 has 14 residues. The CDR3 here is CASSPGLVATEAFF. In DNA form, the CDR3 reads TGTGCCAGCAGCCCCGGACTCGTGGCCACTGAAGCTTTCTTT. The entire variable domain, with the rest obtained from reference TRBV3-1 and TRBJ1-1, is as follows: DTAVSQTPKYLVTQMGNDKSIKCEQNLGHDTMYWYKQDSKKFLKIMFSYNNKELIINETVPNRFSPKSPDKAHLNLHINSLELGDSAVYFCASSPGLVATEAFFGQGTRLTVV.

As to this clonotype: This may come from a read error, since a much larger clone is one base off. The gene calls are TRBV6-9 and TRBJ1-4; D call uncertain. CDR1 is MNHGY, CDR2 SVAAGI, per germline. There are 14 residues in the CDR3. This CDR3 reads CVSSYKAMSEKLFF. CDR3 nucleotides: TGTGTCAGCAGTTATAAGGCGATGAGTGAAAAACTGTTTTTT.

This clonotype was observed many times. The rearrangement links TRBV18 to TRBJ2-7; D possibly corresponds to TRBD2 (5 bases). CDR1 and CDR2 from the germline V gene are KGHSH and LQKENI. CDR3 length: 14 residues. Trimming cost V 5 bases and J 0 bases, with 11 bases left between them. Here the CDR3 DNA reads TGTGCCAGCTCAAGAGGGAGTTCCTCCTACGAGCAGTACTTC. This gives the protein CASSRGSSSYEQYF. Combining the CDR3 with reference TRBV18 and TRBJ2-7 gives the whole variable domain NAGVMQNPRHLVRRRGQEARLRCSPMKGHSHVYWYRQLPEEGLKFMVYLQKENIIDESGMPKERFSAEFPKEGPSILRIQQVVRGDSAAYFCASSRGSSSYEQYFGPGTRLTVT.

This clonotype was recorded many times. This chain joins TRBV28 and TRBJ2-5, with 9 bases identical to TRBD2. The germline CDR1 and CDR2 sequences are MDHEN and SYDVKM. This CDR3 comprises 15 residues. The V gene end was trimmed by 3 bases and the J gene end by 4 bases; junction bases not matched to a gene: 6. CDR3 coding DNA: TGTGCCAGCAGTTTGGCGGGAGGGCGGCGAGAGACCCAGTACTTC. Encoded protein: CASSLAGGRRETQYF.

This clonotype has a count of ten or more. The rearrangement uses TRBV28 and TRBJ1-6; perhaps TRBD1 as D (5 bases). CDR3 length: 15 residues. The V and J ends lost 7 bases and 10 bases respectively, with 20 bases between them. Germline V gene data show CDR1 as MDHEN and CDR2 as SYDVKM. The CDR3 loop reads CASIGTPELRSPLHF. The CDR3 region has the DNA TGTGCCAGCATCGGGACCCCGGAGTTAAGATCACCCCTCCACTTT.

In its sample, this clonotype was seen a few times. This chain connects TRBV2 to TRBJ1-3; D gene unclear. Trimming left V 5 bases short and J 0 bases short, with 17 bases between. The CDR3 extends over 17 amino acids. CDR1 and CDR2 from the germline V gene are SNHLY and FYNNEI. The CDR3 region has the DNA TGTGCCAGCAGTTCACTCCAATCGATTAACTCTGGAAACACCATATATTTT. Translated, it gives CASSSLQSINSGNTIYF.

In its sample, this clonotype was seen many times. This sequence joins TRBV7-6 and TRBJ2-5; maybe TRBD2 (6 bases). CDR1 is SGHVS, CDR2 FNYEAQ, per germline. The length of the CDR3 is 15 residues. Between the trimmed V and J ends, which lost 5 bases and 5 bases, there was a span of 18 bases. CDR3 nucleotide sequence: TGTGCCAGCAGCACCAGCTGGGCTCGGGGGGAGACCCAGTACTTC. It is translated as CASSTSWARGETQYF.

This clonotype was detected many times. This sequence joins TRBV27 and TRBJ2-3; 8 bases match TRBD2. J gave up 6 bases and V 5 bases, and 7 bases lay outside the gene matches. This CDR3 has 14 residues. Germline V CDR1 and CDR2: MNHEY, SMNVEV (reference sequence). CDR3 residues: CASSPGTSWDTQYF. The DNA of the CDR3 is TGTGCCAGCAGTCCCGGGACTAGTTGGGATACGCAGTATTTT.

This clonotype occurred a few times. The chain has TRBV7-9 and TRBJ1-3; weak D call: TRBD1 (5 bases). Trimming left V 4 bases short and J 0 bases short, with 13 bases between. The CDR3 covers 16 residues. The germline V gene encodes CDR1 SEHNR and CDR2 FQNEAQ (reference sequence). The CDR3 DNA reads TGTGCCAGCAGCTCGCCCACCGGGACCTCTGGAAACACCATATATTTT. It is translated as CASSSPTGTSGNTIYF.

This clonotype was picked up a small number of times. The chain combines TRBV7-9 with TRBJ1-1; D gene unclear. This CDR3 spans 14 amino acids. V was trimmed by 2 bases and J by 4 bases, leaving 11 bases between them. Per the germline V gene, CDR1 is SEHNR and CDR2 is FQNEAQ (reference sequence). This chain's CDR3 is CASSLRGLGTEAFF. In nucleotides, the CDR3 is TGTGCCAGCAGCTTAAGAGGGTTAGGCACTGAAGCTTTCTTT.

This clonotype occurred many times. This chain joins TRBV27 and TRBJ2-7, with 7 nucleotides matching TRBD1. Germline V CDR1 and CDR2: MNHEY, SMNVEV (reference sequence). This CDR3 has 14 amino acids. The CDR3 DNA reads as TGTGCTACAAGGCGGACAGGAGGTTTATACGAGCAGTACTTC. Translated, it gives CATRRTGGLYEQYF.

This clonotype was found many times. The chain uses TRBV12-3 or TRBV12-4 and TRBJ1-2; D call uncertain. The CDR3 is made up of 13 amino acids. Trimming stripped 4 bases from V and 2 bases from J, with 8 bases between. This CDR3 reads CASSSPRNYGYTF. For the CDR3, the DNA is TGTGCCAGCAGTTCGCCAAGAAACTATGGCTACACCTTC.

This clonotype was observed many times. The rearrangement uses TRBV10-3 and TRBJ1-2, with TRBD1 as a possible D gene (5 bases). The length of the CDR3 is 14 residues. CDR1 and CDR2 (germline): ENHRY, SYGVKD. V lost 4 bases, J lost 7 bases, and 16 bases lay in between. CDR3: CAISGSGTLRGYTF. The CDR3 bases are TGTGCCATCAGTGGTTCCGGGACGCTGCGTGGCTACACCTTC.

The chain links TRBV28 to TRBJ1-2, with 9 bases lining up with TRBD1. V lost 6 bases to trimming and J lost 4 bases; unmatched junction nucleotides: 12. Germline V gives CDR1 MDHEN, CDR2 SYDVKM. This CDR3 contains 16 residues. CDR3 DNA sequence: TGTGCCAGCAGCTGGGGGAAACAGGGGGCTATCTATGGCTACACCTTC. This gives the protein CASSWGKQGAIYGYTF.

This clonotype was detected a few times. The chain uses TRBV19 and TRBJ2-7, with D possibly matching TRBD2 (6 bases). The CDR3 totals 14 residues. Germline V lookup: CDR1 LNHDA, CDR2 SQIVND (reference sequence). Trimming pared 6 bases from V and 3 bases from J, leaving 15 bases between. Here the CDR3 DNA reads TGTGCCAGTAGAGGGACCGGGAGCGGCTACGAGCAGTACTTC. Protein: CASRGTGSGYEQYF.

CDR3 in DNA: TGTGCCACAAGGACTTATGGCTACACCTTC. Encoded protein: CATRTYGYTF. The chain joins TRBV19 to TRBJ1-2, with D hard to call. Germline-derived CDR1 and CDR2 are LNHDA and SQIVND (reference sequence). CDR3 length equals 10 residues. Trimming took 10 bases from V and 5 from J, leaving 8 bases between them.

This clonotype was observed at least ten times. The rearrangement joins TRBV5-1 to TRBJ1-1; D is possibly TRBD1 (6 bases). The CDR3 length is 14 residues. Trimming cost V 4 bases and J 3 bases, with 13 bases left between them. CDR1 SGHRS and CDR2 YFSETQ come from the germline V gene. The CDR3 region is CASSQEGGHTEAFF. DNA of the CDR3: TGCGCCAGCAGCCAAGAGGGGGGGCACACTGAAGCTTTCTTT.

In this sample, this clonotype turned up many times. This rearrangement joins TRBV6-5 to TRBJ2-2; 13 bases fit TRBD2. V trimming: 4 bases; J trimming: 4 bases; junction bases outside the gene matches: 9. The germline gives CDR1 MNHEY, CDR2 SVGAGI. The CDR3 consists of 18 residues. In DNA, the CDR3 is TGTGCCAGCAGTTCCCCATCATGGACTAGCGGGGGCACCGGGGAGCTGTTTTTT. This codes for CASSSPSWTSGGTGELFF.

This clonotype was picked up a small number of times. V usage is TRBV20-1 and J usage is TRBJ2-7; D is perhaps TRBD2 (6 bases). Per the germline V gene, CDR1 is DFQATT and CDR2 is SNEGSKA (reference sequence). Trimming shortened V by 3 bases and J by 2 bases, and 17 bases separated the two germline ends. This CDR3 has 15 amino acids. This CDR3 is CSASGGAGLTYEQYF. The CDR3 DNA is TGCAGTGCTAGTGGAGGGGCGGGCCTTACCTACGAGCAGTACTTC.